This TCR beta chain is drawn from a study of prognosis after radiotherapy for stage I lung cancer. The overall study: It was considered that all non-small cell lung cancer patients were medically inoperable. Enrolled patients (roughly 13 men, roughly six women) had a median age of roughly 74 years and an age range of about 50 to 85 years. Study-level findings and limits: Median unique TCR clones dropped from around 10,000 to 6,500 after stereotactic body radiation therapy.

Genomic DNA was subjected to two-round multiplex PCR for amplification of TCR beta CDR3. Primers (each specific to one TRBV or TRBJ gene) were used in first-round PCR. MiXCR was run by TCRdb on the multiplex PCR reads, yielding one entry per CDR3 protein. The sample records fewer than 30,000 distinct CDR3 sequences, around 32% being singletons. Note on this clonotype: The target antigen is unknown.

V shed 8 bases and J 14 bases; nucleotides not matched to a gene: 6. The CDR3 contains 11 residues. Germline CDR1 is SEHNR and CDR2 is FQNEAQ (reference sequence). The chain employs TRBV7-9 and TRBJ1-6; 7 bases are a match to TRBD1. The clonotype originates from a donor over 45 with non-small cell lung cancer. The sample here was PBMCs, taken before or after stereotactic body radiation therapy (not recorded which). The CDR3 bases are TGTGCCAGCTCGGAGGGGGCGACCCTCCACTTT. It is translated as CASSEGATLHF.